Following are 14 T cell receptor beta chains from one sample sequenced in a study of T cells after yellow fever vaccination. TCRdb re-called the 5' RACE reads with MiXCR, one entry per CDR3 protein. The sample holds 360,000 or so distinct CDR3 sequences, approximately 10% seen once. Here the sequenced sample was PBMCs, taken on the day of the first yellow fever vaccination. Source of these receptors: a man younger than 30 who received the YFV17D yellow fever vaccine.

This clonotype was found a few times. This rearrangement joins TRBV4-2 to TRBJ1-2; TRBD1 agrees at 8 bases. This CDR3 comprises 15 residues. V was clipped by 2 bases and J by 5 bases; unmatched bases: 7. Germline assignment: CDR1 LGHNA and CDR2 YNFKEQ. CDR3 in amino acids: CASSQSGGEGYGYTF. The CDR3 region has the DNA TGTGCCAGCAGCCAATCAGGGGGCGAGGGGTATGGCTACACCTTC.

This clonotype was seen a single time. V usage is TRBV5-5 and J usage is TRBJ2-7; the D gene could be TRBD1 or TRBD2 (6 bases each). The CDR3 totals 13 residues. CDR1 SGHKS and CDR2 YYEKEE come from the germline V gene (reference sequence). V was clipped by 3 bases and J by 6 bases, with 13 bases between them. This chain's CDR3 is CASSSRGRVEQYV. CDR3 DNA sequence: TGTGCCAGCAGCTCCCGGGGGCGGGTCGAGCAGTACGTC.

V is TRBV18 and J is TRBJ2-3, with a tentative D call TRBD2 (7 bases). V lost 0 bases, J lost 0 bases, and 10 bases lay in between. The CDR3 has 16 residues. Per germline, CDR1 KGHSH and CDR2 LQKENI. This CDR3 is CASSPPGGASTDTQYF. CDR3 nucleotides: TGTGCCAGCTCACCACCAGGGGGGGCCAGCACAGATACGCAGTATTTT.

The sample holds many counts of this clonotype. V and J are TRBV5-1 and TRBJ2-7; tentative D call: TRBD1 (5 bases). This CDR3 has 14 amino acids. Germline values: CDR1 SGHRS, CDR2 YFSETQ. V lost 3 bases and J lost 3, with 13 bases in between. The CDR3 DNA reads TGCGCCAGCAGCTACCTTGGGGCTAACTACGAGCAGTACTTC. It encodes CASSYLGANYEQYF.

V and J are TRBV20-1 and TRBJ1-2; D is uncertain. From germline, CDR1 is DFQATT and CDR2 SNEGSKA (reference sequence). The germline V and J ends were trimmed by 2 bases and 4 bases, with 11 bases remaining between them. CDR3 length: 13 amino acids. CDR3 loop: CSARMTLSYGYTF. Here the CDR3 DNA reads TGCAGTGCTAGAATGACACTGAGCTATGGCTACACCTTC.

This clonotype was observed a handful of times. The chain combines TRBV5-1 with TRBJ2-7; tentative D call: TRBD1 (5 bases). The CDR3 has 17 residues. Trimming took 4 bases from V and 1 from J, leaving 21 bases between them. The germline V gene encodes CDR1 SGHRS and CDR2 YFSETQ. CDR3 bases: TGCGCCAGCAGCCTGGGCCCCGCAGGGCGCAAGTCCTACGAGCAGTACTTC. It specifies CASSLGPAGRKSYEQYF. Full variable domain (outside the CDR3, taken from reference TRBV5-1 and TRBJ2-7): KAGVTQTPRYLIKTRGQQVTLSCSPISGHRSVSWYQQTPGQGLQFLFEYFSETQRNKGNFPGRFSGRQFSNSRSEMNVSTLELGDSALYLCASSLGPAGRKSYEQYFGPGTRLTVT.

The chain is built from TRBV27 and TRBJ2-7, with D perhaps given as TRBD1 or TRBD2 (5 bases each). The CDR3 is made up of 15 amino acids. Germline-derived CDR1 and CDR2 are MNHEY and SMNVEV (reference sequence). Trimming removed 1 base at V and 6 bases at J, with 16 bases between. In nucleotides, the CDR3 is TGTGCCAGCAGTTTATACGGGACGTTAGGCCGCGAGCAGTACTTC. This sequence encodes CASSLYGTLGREQYF.

This clonotype was seen a few times. The chain employs TRBV7-2 and TRBJ2-5, with D perhaps matching TRBD2 (6 bases). This CDR3 has 16 amino acids. Trimming pared 5 bases from V and 5 bases from J, leaving 21 bases between. The germline V gene encodes CDR1 SGHTA and CDR2 FQGNSA. The CDR3 loop reads CASSKGLLSYHETQYF. Written as DNA, the CDR3 is TGTGCCAGCAGCAAGGGACTCCTGTCTTATCACGAGACCCAGTACTTC. The full variable domain, with the rest looked up from reference TRBV7-2 and TRBJ2-5, is GAGVSQSPSNKVTEKGKDVELRCDPISGHTALYWYRQSLGQGLEFLIYFQGNSAPDKSGLPSDRFSAERTGGSVSTLTIQRTQQEDSAVYLCASSKGLLSYHETQYFGPGTRLLVL.

This clonotype appeared a few times. J is TRBJ2-3 and V is TRBV5-1, with 9 bases fitting TRBD2. The length of the CDR3 is 14 residues. V was pared by 0 bases and J by 5 bases, with 1 base of the junction left unmatched. In germline, CDR1 is SGHRS, CDR2 YFSETQ. Here the CDR3 DNA reads TGCGCCAGCAGCTTGGTGACTAGCGGAGATACGCAGTATTTT. Residues: CASSLVTSGDTQYF.

This clonotype showed up just a few times. V and J are TRBV4-3 and TRBJ2-7; D gene ambiguous. The CDR3 sequence is 15 residues long. V lost 0 bases and J lost 3, with 12 bases in between. Germline CDR1 is LGHNA and CDR2 is YSLEER. CDR3 DNA sequence: TGCGCCAGCAGCCAAGATGCGTATGTGAGCTACGAGCAGTACTTC. This codes for CASSQDAYVSYEQYF.

The CDR3 loop reads CASSSIAGTVETQYF. In nucleotides, the CDR3 is TGCGCCAGCAGCAGCATAGCGGGGACAGTTGAGACCCAGTACTTC. The rearrangement links TRBV4-1 to TRBJ2-5, with D perhaps matching TRBD2 (8 bases). This CDR3 has 15 residues. V lost 5 bases and J 5 bases, leaving 18 bases between the germline ends. Germline V CDR1 and CDR2: MGHRA, YSYEKL.

In its sample, this clonotype was seen a few times. CDR3: CASSPPDMERGNTIYF. The CDR3 nucleotides read TGTGCCAGCAGTCCTCCAGACATGGAAAGAGGAAACACCATATATTTT. J is TRBJ1-3 and V is TRBV6-1, with D unresolved. The CDR3 totals 16 residues. The germline V gene encodes CDR1 MNHNS and CDR2 SASEGT. Trimming stripped 5 bases from V and 4 bases from J, with 18 bases between.

This clonotype was detected a few times. The chain recombines TRBV12-3 or TRBV12-4 with TRBJ2-1; the D is unclear. Trimming took 4 bases from V and 8 from J, leaving 9 bases between them. The CDR3 has 12 amino acids. CDR3 sequence (DNA): TGTGCCAGCAGTTCGATTCACGATGAGCAGTTCTTC. The encoded protein is CASSSIHDEQFF.

This clonotype was seen a few times. The J gene is TRBJ2-1, the V gene TRBV20-1; TRBD2 is a possible D gene (5 bases). Germline assignment: CDR1 DFQATT and CDR2 SNEGSKA (reference sequence). Deletions cut 0 bases from V and 2 bases from J, with 8 bases between. This CDR3 region has 14 residues. CDR3 amino acids: CSARDPGAYNEQFF. Here the CDR3 DNA reads TGCAGTGCTAGAGATCCCGGGGCCTACAATGAGCAGTTCTTC.